This T cell receptor (beta chain) was sequenced for a study of early T cells in non-severe SARS-CoV-2 infection. The wider study: The study sequenced bulk RNA from unsorted whole blood, with chains unpaired.

This clonotype was found a few times. The TCR library protocol attached unique molecular identifiers to the individual cDNA molecules. TCRdb independently ran MiXCR on the 5' RACE reads; one entry per CDR3 protein. Of 70,000 or so distinct CDR3 sequences in the sample, around 9.1% were seen once. V shed 1 base and J 3 bases; nucleotides not matched to a gene: 10. The CDR3 spans 17 residues. Germline V gene lookup returns CDR1 SQVTM and CDR2 ANQGSEA. This TCR came from an adult who was a healthcare worker with PCR-confirmed SARS-CoV-2 infection or an uninfected control (not recorded which). The starting material was whole blood, obtained at baseline. The chain couples TRBV29-1 to TRBJ2-3, with 10 bases fitting TRBD1. The CDR3 DNA reads TGCAGCGTTGAAGCTCCCAGGGACAGGGGTAGGACAGATACGCAGTATTTT. Residues: CSVEAPRDRGRTDTQYF.